The T cell receptor (beta chain) described here comes from a study of vaccination and CD4 T cells after COVID-19 (dated by TCRdb to between 2022 and 2023). In the study overall: Six males and four females were included in the convalescent cohort, with two Hispanic individuals, seven Caucasians, two Asians and one multiracial person represented. Participants got two doses of the Pfizer-BioNTech BNT162b2 vaccine (n=8) or two doses of the Moderna mRNA-1273 vaccine (n=2). Post-COVID blood samples from convalescent patients were collected a median of approximately 93 days after diagnosis, with a range of roughly 35 to 180 days. Post-vaccine blood samples were taken a median of around 68 days after the second vaccine dose, with a range of roughly 13 to 250 days. Culture stimuli were overlapping spike peptide pools from SARS-CoV-2 and from the common cold coronaviruses HCoV-NL63, HCoV-OC43 and HCoV-229E. In control cultures, a CEFX viral epitope pool was used as positive control, an HIV-1 Nef peptide pool was used as negative control, or no peptide was added. In around 9 COVID-19 convalescent patients and a few infection-naive healthy vaccine recipients, researchers compared the spike-specific CD4+ TCR repertoire from before mRNA vaccination with the repertoire from after. An earlier paper using these donors assessed, at the TCR clonotype level, memory CD4+ T cell crossreactivity between SARS-CoV-2 and common cold coronavirus spike proteins. Paper-wide results and their limitations: An increase in the median number of SARS-CoV-2-reactive clonotypes from roughly 20 after infection to 38 after vaccination was observed, but the change was not found to be significant. Of the vaccine-specific clones found in convalescent patients, nearly all (304 of 307) were mono-reactive for SARS-CoV-2 spike instead of being cross-reactive with common cold coronaviruses. In convalescent patients, a median roughly 86% of post-vaccine SARS-CoV-2-reactive clones were detected only after vaccination, suggesting vaccine-specific priming. Relatively few convalescent patients were included in the study, and early timepoints after natural infection were not analyzed.

The sample's treatment or condition label, in plain terms: roughly 10-day PBMC culture with coronavirus spike peptide pools or control peptides (ViraFEST assay). CD4+ T cells from unexposed donors were collected before the COVID-19 pandemic (2011-2018). The ViraFEST assay, used in the study, expanded antigen-specific T cells with peptide pools and then identified the expanded clonotypes through TCR sequencing. Each well held around 2.1 million PBMCs cultured with roughly 9.2 ug/ml peptide pools in IMDM containing around 5% human AB serum and roughly 10 IU/ml IL-2. On days 3 and 7, half of the culture medium was replaced with fresh IL-2-containing medium. After ten to eleven days of culture, CD4+ T cells were isolated by negative selection using the EasySep CD4+ T cell isolation kit. Unexposed donor CD4+ T cells were tested for reactivity to SARS-CoV-2 S and N and four common cold coronavirus spike pools, as cell number allowed. Ficoll-Paque Plus gradient centrifugation was used to isolate PBMCs from whole blood, and the isolated PBMCs were then either used fresh or cryopreserved at -140C. Triplicate wells were generally used for each culture condition. Leukapheresis product for the unexposed donors was purchased commercially.

As encoded in the germline V gene, CDR1 is SGHRS while CDR2 is YFSETQ. V trim: 4 bases; J trim: 6 bases; unmatched bases: 8. The cysteine opens and the phenylalanine closes a CDR3 of 15 amino acids. The entry retains the CDR3 DNA only, 45 bases that are in frame from base 1. Library method: PCR. At the Johns Hopkins FTIC core, DNA from the cultured CD4+ T cells underwent TCR sequencing with the Oncomine TCR Beta short-read assay. Genomic DNA was extracted from the cultured CD4+ T cells with the QIAamp micro DNA kit. Oncomine TCR Beta libraries made from cultured CD4+ T cells were pooled using unique dual indexes and sequenced on an Illumina iSeq 100. From the authors' description of their analysis: Non-productive sequences were filtered out, and CDR3s that did not start with C, did not end with F or W, or were shorter than 7 amino acids were discarded. Antigen-specific clonotypes were identified with the MANAFEST web application by comparing peptide-stimulated wells with reference and other culture wells. An FDR below 0.05, an odds ratio above 5, and a productive frequency above 0.1% in at least two of three replicate wells were required for clones to be considered positive. A clonotype counted as cross-reactive if it showed significant expansion both in the SARS-CoV-2 spike wells and in at least one common cold coronavirus spike condition. Similarity between CDR3 sequences was evaluated in R version 3.6.1 using Levenshtein distances (stringdist) and unrooted phylogenetic trees (ape). The public reads were reprocessed in TCRdb via fastp at Q25 and MiXCR, keeping in-frame beta chains. CDR3 protein sequences are deduplicated, and each keeps its most common genes and DNA. TCRdb, not the original authors, processed these V and J calls. The sample yields 7,000 to 8,500 distinct CDR3 sequences; 35% to 45% were counted once. The ten largest account for about 26% of the sample.

As concerns this clonotype: The antigen it recognizes is unknown. Base qualities are missing; no much larger clone stands one base away.

This TCR was recovered from a human donor in good health. The chain uses TRBV5-1 and TRBJ2-2; 8 bases in between match TRBD2. Sequencing input: CD4+ T cells from blood, cultured in vitro. The encoded CDR3 is CASSPGGVEPGELFF. The sequenced DNA: TGCGCCAGCAGCCCCGGGGGGGTGGAGCCCGGGGAGCTGTTTTTT.